The sequence of this TCR beta chain was determined in a study of shared clonotypes between healthy human individuals (dated by TCRdb to 2019 to 2021). Study-level background: A few men and a couple of women, aged 18 to 49 years, made up the cohort. Different laboratories and diverse techniques were used to prepare libraries and sequence TCR repertoires, to increase sequencing depth and limit assay-specific biases. Each donor's leukapheresis produced roughly between roughly 0.85 and 9.5 billion PBMCs. To estimate repertoire size and how much clonotypes are shared between individuals, the study performed deep sequencing of blood TCR repertoires from 4 to 6 healthy adults. For each donor, CD4 naive and CD4 memory were each run on three plates, CD8 naive on two plates, and CD8 memory on one plate.

To note about this clone: The specificity of this receptor is unknown. No much larger clonotype is one base removed from it; base qualities were not supplied.

Beyond this particular receptor, the publication reports: Because the study included only a small number of donors, the genetic and exposure-history diversity represented was limited. Pairwise subsampling led to the expectation that sequencing depth would affect the degree of clonotype sharing among donors. Compared with non-shared clonotypes, the clonotypes found in all four sorted-subset donors had higher generation probabilities. Naive subsets generally had larger estimated clonotype richness than memory subsets did. Sampling was limited to blood, and TCR repertoires in tissue likely differ from TCR repertoires in blood. Rarefaction of sorted-subset datasets indicated incomplete sequencing despite the large sequencing depth. Across several donors, about 5.2% of naive CD4, roughly 3.5% of naive CD8, 2.3% of memory CD4, and approximately 0.4% of memory CD8 clonotypes were shared.

At the junction V is shortened by 4 bases and J by 0 bases, with 20 bases in between. CDR1 and CDR2 (SGHRS, YFSETQ) derive from the germline V gene. Reading from cysteine to phenylalanine, the CDR3 counts 18 amino acids. Left in the record is the CDR3 DNA by itself, 54 bases read in frame from the first base. The donors were healthy, HIV-negative adults with no recently reported acute infections or vaccinations. Every donor was a Caucasian adult residing in Nashville, Tennessee, USA. CD4+ T cells were enriched by magnetic negative selection; naive cells were then positively selected on CD45RA, and the negative fraction formed the memory subset. Blood was collected by leukapheresis, and PBMCs were isolated by Ficoll-Histopaque density gradient centrifugation and then cryopreserved in liquid nitrogen vapor phase. Analytical flow cytometry was used to check the purity and quantity of every magnetically sorted T cell population. Genomic DNA was isolated from every sorted fraction and measured by UV absorbance on a Nanodrop 2000c.

Using the deep immunoSEQ assay, multiplex PCR amplified TCR CDR3 regions from genomic DNA. Extracted genomic DNA from each cell subset was spread evenly across all wells of several immunoSEQ 96-well plates, with each plate serving as a replicate. For sorted subsets, each replicate PCR was loaded with 200 ng genomic DNA, equivalent to 30,000 or so T cell genomes. Purified libraries were quantified with a Qubit 3.0 fluorometer, sized on a Bioanalyzer 2100, and re-quantified with the KAPA Library Quantification kit. A separate single-read 150-cycle Illumina NextSeq 550 flow cell was used to sequence each immunoSEQ 96-well plate. Under the source paper's analysis protocol: Because only junctional sequences without quality scores were contained in the immunoSEQ output, filtering matching that applied to full-length reads could not be performed. To assign V/J genes and CDR3, sequences were annotated against IMGT germline references using PyIR, a Python wrapper for IgBLAST v1.9. Any read was removed if the V/J assignment was weak (E-value above 1e-6), the CDR3 was missing, or the read contained stop codons, out-of-frame junctions, or ambiguous translated residues. V3J clonotypes were defined as sequences sharing an identical inferred V gene, J gene, and CDR3 amino acid sequence. To compute the percentage overlap between repertoires, the number of shared unique clonotypes was divided by the size of the smaller repertoire. RTK rarefaction, the Chao1 estimator, and Recon v2.1 estimates of unobserved clonotypes were used to assess repertoire richness. Generation probabilities were computed with OLGA for all TCRbeta clonotypes obtained by the gDNA method from a few donors. TCRdb carries this immuneACCESS record with in-frame sequences only. Its versions omit some clonotypes, under half of them owing to an unresolved V gene in the studies checked, with the rest unexplained. The V and J calls and clone size are taken from that table; D and trimming were inferred from the DNA. This sample comprises more than 400,000 clones, about 96% of them detected only once. Under 0.065% of the sample lies in the top ten.

The sequence derives from a woman aged 30 to 39 in good health. The sample was naive CD4+ T cells sorted from blood. The label giving this sample's cell subset or site can be read as: CD45RA+ positively selected. In this chain, TRBV5-1 is recombined with TRBJ2-4; a weak D assignment points to TRBD1 (6 bases agree). The DNA sequence is as follows: TGCGCCAGCAGCCCCCATACGATAGACAGGATAGCCAAAAACATTCAGTACTTC. Its protein reads: CASSPHTIDRIAKNIQYF.